The T cell receptor (beta chain) under discussion was sequenced for a study of identical twins. TCRdb reprocessed the 5' RACE reads via MiXCR and lists one record per CDR3 protein. The repertoire has 1.5 million to 2 million distinct CDR3 sequences, roughly 35% of them found once; the top ten carry approximately 0.25%. This clonotype was counted only a few times. A read error may be the cause here, since a much bigger clone is one base away. The CDR3 is made up of 13 amino acids. V was clipped by 0 bases and J by 0 bases, with 2 bases between them. Per germline, CDR1 MNHNS and CDR2 SASEGT. V and J are TRBV6-1 and TRBJ1-2; no clear D. This TCR came from a newborn girl in good health. Sequenced: cord blood. CDR3: CASSEATNYGYTF. CDR3 DNA: TGTGCCAGCAGTGAAGCCACTAACTATGGCTACACCTTC.